The count of the clone carrying this TCR beta chain is one. This sample was included in a study of control samples from healthy donors and cancer patients. Profiled with immunoSEQ multiplex PCR; TCRdb holds only in-frame clones, not every one. Of approximately 150,000 clones listed, 94% are singletons. This CDR3 contains 14 residues. Losses at the gene ends were 6 bases for V and 6 bases for J; bases not matched to a gene: 0. The germline V gene has CDR1 LNHDA and CDR2 SQIVND (reference sequence). The sequencing input was blood. This TCR derives from a middle-aged man in good health. This chain links TRBV19 with TRBJ2-1; TRBD2 agrees at 15 bases. The CDR3 coding sequence is TGTGCCAGTAGGGGACTAGCGGGAGGCAATGAGCAGTTCTTC. Translated: CASRGLAGGNEQFF.